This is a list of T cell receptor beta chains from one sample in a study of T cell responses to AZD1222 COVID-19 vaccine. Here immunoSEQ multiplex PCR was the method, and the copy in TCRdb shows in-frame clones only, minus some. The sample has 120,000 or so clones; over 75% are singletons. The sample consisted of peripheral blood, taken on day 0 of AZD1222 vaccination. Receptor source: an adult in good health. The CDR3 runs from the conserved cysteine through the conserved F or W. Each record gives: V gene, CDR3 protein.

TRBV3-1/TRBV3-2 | CASSRTSAYTDTQYF
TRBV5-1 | CASSFSGDTYNEQFF
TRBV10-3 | CAISLDRGGYNEQFF
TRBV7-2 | CASSLDRGLYQPQHF
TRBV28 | CALRGTHEKLFF
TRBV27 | CASRGIGTQYF
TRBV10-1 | CASSGQHSNQPQHF
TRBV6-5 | CASSIPTPGGNEQFF
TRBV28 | CASGGASYGYTF
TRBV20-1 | CSARNGEKLFF
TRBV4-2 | CASSPEGGTNTGELFF
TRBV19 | CASSTQGGGYGYTF
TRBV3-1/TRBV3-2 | CASSPSGAGGNIQYF
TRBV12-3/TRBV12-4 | CASSPGTDYGYTF
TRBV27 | CASSFLGQGLNNQPQHF
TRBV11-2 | CASSSLGTGTYEQYF
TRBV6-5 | CASSLGGAPYNEQFF
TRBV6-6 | CASGGTWPSGNTIYF
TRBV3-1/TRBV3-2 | CASSQEYEDWGNIQYF
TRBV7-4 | CASSLALKRGRENSPLHF
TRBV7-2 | CASSPGQGYGYTF
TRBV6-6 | CASRLGGNTIYF
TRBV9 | CASSLQTSQETQYF
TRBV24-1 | CATSDSWGTKTGELFF
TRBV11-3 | CASSRPLAGGVSGELFF
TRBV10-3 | CAISPTSGGNTGELFF
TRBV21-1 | CASSNFDRGLGQLFF
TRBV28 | CASSPETGLNSPLHF
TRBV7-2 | CASSPTWRETDTQYF
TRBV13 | CASSLDGYTF
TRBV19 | CASWTSRSYGYTF
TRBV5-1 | CASSLGAWDTMSYEQYF
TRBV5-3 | CARSLGLAGWPTLHSGYEQYF
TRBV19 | CASIGGGALSSYNEQFF
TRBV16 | CASSGSSYGYTF
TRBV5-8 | CASSLGQVDQPQHF
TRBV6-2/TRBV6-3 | CASSFADYGYTF
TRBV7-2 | CASSKLTPINEQFF
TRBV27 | CASSPRTGGAVEAKNIQYF
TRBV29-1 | CSVEEGGNTIYF
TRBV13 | CASSSTSGRALNEQFF
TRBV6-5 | CASSPPGRVVNEQYF
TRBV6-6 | CASSPPGPRNGGNTIYF
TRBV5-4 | CASSLVGGELFF
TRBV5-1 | CASSLEQPVTQYF
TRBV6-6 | CASSWNRENEQFF
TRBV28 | CASSNGGRLTDTQYF
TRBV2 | CASSGTEGAYNEQFF
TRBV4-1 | CASSLGASQGRFSNQPQHF
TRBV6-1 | CASSEVGAGEAFF
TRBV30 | CALRGDRSGYTF
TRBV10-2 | CASRSGYGYGYTF
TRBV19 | CASTEYGRANEKLFF
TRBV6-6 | CASTYGTEAFF
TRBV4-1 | CASSQVGGTAAPYGYTF